These T cell receptor beta chains were read from a single sample in a study of cytomegalovirus exposure and HLA in healthy donors. The protocol was immunoSEQ multiplex PCR, while the TCRdb copy is restricted to in-frame clones and leaves out a portion. The data show about 200,000 clones, approximately 80% seen once. Sample: PBMCs. These receptors all stem from a man aged 25 to 40 in good health and CMV-seronegative. CDR3s leave out the opening cysteine and the closing phenylalanine or tryptophan.

v_gene: TRBV9; CDR3aa: ASSVSGGVRRGTGELF
v_gene: TRBV5-4; CDR3aa: ASSFRRQITGELF
v_gene: TRBV6-5; CDR3aa: ASGQGHYSPLH
v_gene: TRBV6-1; CDR3aa: ASSTGDRGYEQY
v_gene: TRBV6-1; CDR3aa: ASSEDDFPNEKLF
v_gene: TRBV6-5; CDR3aa: ASSYSSGDGYT
v_gene: TRBV10-3; CDR3aa: ANQGGYGYT
v_gene: TRBV30; CDR3aa: AWSVAPPTGAQETQY
v_gene: TRBV6-4; CDR3aa: ASTQGPQH
v_gene: TRBV28; CDR3aa: ASSQGAGDYGYT
v_gene: TRBV11-2; CDR3aa: ASSLVGGAYEQY
v_gene: TRBV5-1; CDR3aa: ASSSPGLAGPYNEQF
v_gene: TRBV27; CDR3aa: ASSSPSDRGHEQY
v_gene: TRBV6-1; CDR3aa: ASSESGASYEQY
v_gene: TRBV19; CDR3aa: ASSKGGGFLGNEQY
v_gene: TRBV7-7; CDR3aa: ASSEWTGAQGTQY
v_gene: TRBV29-1; CDR3aa: SVYSGLAETQY
v_gene: TRBV18; CDR3aa: ASSPRQSQNYGYT
v_gene: TRBV7-6; CDR3aa: ASSLVVSGAGNTIY
v_gene: TRBV28; CDR3aa: ASMRGGTNTEAF
v_gene: TRBV9; CDR3aa: ASSVAGNPYEQY
v_gene: TRBV7-9; CDR3aa: ASSPILSGGTSGNTIY
v_gene: TRBV28; CDR3aa: ASSPTGTGIYGYT
v_gene: TRBV11-2; CDR3aa: ASSSRTGYDTGELF
v_gene: TRBV28; CDR3aa: ASSTIRNRDRGSYEQY
v_gene: TRBV2; CDR3aa: ASSEGGSGDSYEQY
v_gene: TRBV5-5; CDR3aa: ASSRQGTAYQETQY
v_gene: TRBV5-1; CDR3aa: ASSFDRGATEAF
v_gene: TRBV29-1; CDR3aa: SVENRGSYEQY
v_gene: TRBV7-9; CDR3aa: ASSFGDRPYEQY
v_gene: TRBV14; CDR3aa: ASSRRGEAF
v_gene: TRBV7-9; CDR3aa: ASSPLWQGNSPLH
v_gene: TRBV7-9; CDR3aa: ASSLLETQY
v_gene: TRBV9; CDR3aa: ASSPARFGNEQF
v_gene: TRBV28; CDR3aa: AISAGQGAYEQY
v_gene: TRBV19; CDR3aa: ASSSFQGTGEQY
v_gene: TRBV6-4; CDR3aa: ASDRGKMTKNIQY
v_gene: TRBV5-6; CDR3aa: ASKRTSVSYEQY
v_gene: TRBV5-1; CDR3aa: ASNPTLTGGFSGNTIY
v_gene: TRBV19; CDR3aa: ASSIEGLLSYNEQF
v_gene: TRBV2; CDR3aa: ASSESTGLYSYEQY